This TCR beta chain was identified during a study of PD-1 blockade in classical Hodgkin lymphoma. With regard to this clone: Its antigen is currently unknown.

TCRdb keeps only in-frame clones here, not all; method: immunoSEQ multiplex PCR. The sample lists some 25,000 clones, 88% occurring once. Findings of the study overall: According to reports, newly diagnosed patients had lower baseline TCR diversity than healthy donors, and relapsed/refractory patients had lower baseline TCR diversity still. CD8+ TCR diversity did not rise significantly by C4D1, unlike CD4+. Lower baseline TCR diversity marked trial partial responders and progressors.

There was relapse after autologous stem cell transplantation in every patient, and there was variation in brentuximab vedotin exposure. Magnetic negative selection of thawed PBMCs yielded the CD8+ T cells. CDR1 is MNHNS and CDR2 is SASEGT in the germline V gene. This CDR3 comprises 15 residues. V gave up 2 bases and J gave up 4 bases; unmatched junction bases: 6. Source: CD8+ T cells from blood, taken at baseline. This chain connects TRBV6-1 to TRBJ1-2; 8 nucleotides match TRBD1. This sequence originates from a human donor with classical Hodgkin lymphoma. The chain's CDR3 is CASSERTGSGYGYTF. CDR3 DNA sequence: TGTGCCAGCAGTGAAAGGACAGGGTCGGGCTATGGCTACACCTTC.